This TCR beta chain comes out of a study of beta chain features in type 1 diabetes. At the level of the study: The patient and healthy donor groups were comparable for age, gender and cell yields.

On average, the one heparinised blood draw given by each donor was approximately 100 mL. Markers CD45RO/CCR7/CD25/CD127/CD95/CD27 served to sort CD4+ naive, central memory, regulatory and stem cell-like memory cells. The V gene's germline CDR1 is MGHRA and CDR2 YSYEKL. The CDR3 length is 17 residues. Unmatched junction bases numbered 12, after V lost 1 base and J lost 3 bases. Sequencing targeted expressed TCRB transcripts, as all isolated RNA had been reverse transcribed. Method: immunoSEQ multiplex PCR; TCRdb's copy keeps in-frame clones and lacks some. The sample carries about 40,000 clones, 45% to 50% recorded once. Note on this clone: Antigen: not known.

Study-wide findings and caveats: A closer apparent resemblance between naive, central memory and Treg TCRB repertoires was seen in patients than in healthy donors.

The chain employs TRBV4-1 and TRBJ2-7; 7 nucleotides align to TRBD1. The sequencing sample was made of central memory CD4+ T cells from blood. This clonotype was obtained from a woman aged 18-29 years in good health. CDR3 loop: CASSQVSTGTALYEQYF. The CDR3 nucleotides read TGCGCCAGCAGCCAAGTCTCCACCGGGACAGCTCTCTACGAGCAGTACTTC.